These 28 T cell receptor beta chains share one sample of origin, sequenced in a study of cytomegalovirus exposure and HLA in healthy donors. The primer mix had 60 Vbeta and 13 Jbeta primers. Clones were sequenced by immunoSEQ multiplex PCR, and TCRdb holds only the in-frame ones, with some missing. The repertoire holds about 85,000 clones, with roughly three fifths as singletons. Sequencing was carried out using PBMCs. These TCRs come from a man younger than 45 in good health and CMV-seronegative.

In this sample, this clone turned up a few times. The chain employs TRBV7-9 and TRBJ1-5; 9 bases line up with TRBD1. The CDR3 contains 15 residues. With V trimmed by 5 bases and J by 4 bases, 6 bases remained unmatched. Germline lookup yields CDR1 SEHNR and CDR2 FQNEAQ (reference sequence). CDR3 residues: CASSHTGTGNQPQHF. The DNA for the CDR3 is TGTGCCAGCAGCCACACAGGGACAGGGAATCAGCCCCAGCATTTT. The full variable domain, with the rest looked up from reference TRBV7-9 and TRBJ1-5, is DTGVSQNPRHKITKRGQNVTFRCDPISEHNRLYWYRQTLGQGPEFLTYFQNEAQLEKSRLLSDRFSAERPKGSFSTLEIQRTEQGDSAMYLCASSHTGTGNQPQHFGDGTRLSIL.

This rearrangement joins TRBV5-1 to TRBJ2-1, with 9 bases that match TRBD2. The J segment lost 2 bases and the V segment lost 4 bases, leaving 4 bases of the junction unmatched. Germline V gives CDR1 SGHRS, CDR2 YFSETQ. The length of the CDR3 is 15 residues. The CDR3 region is CASSTSGWAYNEQFF. In DNA form, the CDR3 reads TGCGCCAGCAGCACTAGCGGGTGGGCCTACAATGAGCAGTTCTTC. Complete variable domain (other parts from reference TRBV5-1 and TRBJ2-1): KAGVTQTPRYLIKTRGQQVTLSCSPISGHRSVSWYQQTPGQGLQFLFEYFSETQRNKGNFPGRFSGRQFSNSRSEMNVSTLELGDSALYLCASSTSGWAYNEQFFGPGTRLTVL.

The chain uses TRBV5-1 and TRBJ2-2; D is unclear. Germline V gene sequence: CDR1 SGHRS, CDR2 YFSETQ. This CDR3 comprises 17 residues. V shed 3 bases and J shed 2 bases, with 17 bases lying between them. CDR3 sequence reads: CASSSHLNLKNTGELFF. The CDR3 bases are TGCGCCAGCAGCTCCCACCTAAACCTGAAAAACACCGGGGAGCTGTTTTTT. The whole variable domain, filled in from reference TRBV5-1 and TRBJ2-2, reads KAGVTQTPRYLIKTRGQQVTLSCSPISGHRSVSWYQQTPGQGLQFLFEYFSETQRNKGNFPGRFSGRQFSNSRSEMNVSTLELGDSALYLCASSSHLNLKNTGELFFGEGSRLTVL.

This clone was counted between two and nine times. The chain carries TRBV14 and TRBJ2-3; possible D gene TRBD2, 6 bases. Trimming cost V 0 bases and J 1 base, with 11 bases left between them. CDR3 length: 16 amino acids. Germline assignment: CDR1 SGHDN and CDR2 FVKESK. CDR3 sequence: CASSQDWGEGTDTQYF. The CDR3 DNA sequence: TGTGCCAGCAGCCAAGATTGGGGGGAGGGCACAGATACGCAGTATTTT.

In this sample, this clone turned up a few times. The rearrangement links TRBV10-3 to TRBJ2-1; TRBD2 aligns across 8 bases. Looked up from germline, CDR1 is ENHRY and CDR2 is SYGVKD. The trim removed 3 bases at V and 2 bases at J, leaving 3 bases unmatched. CDR3 size: 15 residues. DNA for the CDR3: TGTGCCATCAGTGATCGCGGGGGGACCTACAATGAGCAGTTCTTC. Protein product: CAISDRGGTYNEQFF.

This chain joins TRBV12-2 and TRBJ1-1. TRBV12-2 is a pseudogene segment. This CDR3 contains 12 residues. As DNA, the CDR3 is TGTGCAAGTCGCTTGATTAGCGCCAAAGCTTTCTTT. This gives the protein CASRLISAKAFF.

The CDR3 bases are TGTGCCAGCAGGGCTAGGACTAGCGGGGGGAGTGAGCAGTTCTTC. Its protein product is CASRARTSGGSEQFF. The rearrangement joins TRBV2 to TRBJ2-1, with TRBD2 identical over 14 bases. Losses at the gene ends were 6 bases for V and 9 bases for J; bases not matched to a gene: 7. This CDR3 has 15 residues. CDR1 is SNHLY and CDR2 is FYNNEI in the germline V gene.

This clone was observed a single time. The V call is TRBV7-9, the J call TRBJ2-7; D uncertain. CDR1 is SEHNR and CDR2 is FQNEAQ in the germline V gene (reference sequence). There are 13 residues in the CDR3. The V end lost 2 bases, the J end lost 11 bases, and 16 bases lay between the germline ends. This CDR3 is CASSLIALFPEYF. Here the CDR3 DNA reads TGTGCCAGCAGCTTAATCGCCCTTTTCCCGGAGTACTTC. The variable domain in full, completed from reference TRBV7-9 and TRBJ2-7, reads DTGVSQNPRHKITKRGQNVTFRCDPISEHNRLYWYRQTLGQGPEFLTYFQNEAQLEKSRLLSDRFSAERPKGSFSTLEIQRTEQGDSAMYLCASSLIALFPEYFGPGTRLTVT.

The rearrangement joins TRBV19 to TRBJ1-5, with D possibly matching TRBD1 (5 bases). The CDR3 sequence is 16 residues long. The germline CDR1 and CDR2 sequences are LNHDA and SQIVND (reference sequence). V lost 4 bases to trimming and J lost 7 bases, with 20 bases between them. The CDR3 is CASSTTHRDYFQPQHF. The CDR3 DNA sequence: TGTGCCAGTAGTACCACTCACCGGGACTATTTCCAGCCCCAGCATTTT.

The chain is built from TRBV5-1 and TRBJ2-4; D remains unclear. The CDR3 runs to 16 residues. Trimming removed 0 bases at V and 0 bases at J, with 10 bases between. CDR1 is SGHRS, CDR2 YFSETQ, per germline. The DNA of the CDR3 is TGCGCCAGCAGCTTGGAGCCTCGTCTAGCCAAAAACATTCAGTACTTC. Amino acids: CASSLEPRLAKNIQYF.

This sequence joins TRBV19 and TRBJ2-2; 7 positions agree with TRBD1. Germline V gene lookup returns CDR1 LNHDA and CDR2 SQIVND (reference sequence). The J segment lost 4 bases and the V segment lost 7 bases, leaving 9 bases of the junction unmatched. The CDR3 runs 15 residues. The chain's CDR3 is CASNSGTEVTGELFF. As DNA, the CDR3 is TGTGCCAGTAATTCCGGGACAGAAGTCACCGGGGAGCTGTTTTTT. Using reference TRBV19 and TRBJ2-2 for the parts outside the CDR3, the full variable domain is DGGITQSPKYLFRKEGQNVTLSCEQNLNHDAMYWYRQDPGQGLRLIYYSQIVNDFQKGDIAEGYSVSREKKESFPLTVTSAQKNPTAFYLCASNSGTEVTGELFFGEGSRLTVL.

The chain links TRBV30 to TRBJ2-7; possibly TRBD2 for D (6 bases). The V gene lost 8 bases and the J gene lost 7 bases, with 15 bases spanning the gap. There are 11 residues in the CDR3. CDR1 is GTSNPN, CDR2 SVGIG, per germline (reference sequence). The CDR3 sequence: CALSPGGEQYF. In DNA, the CDR3 is TGTGCCCTAAGCCCCGGAGGGGAGCAGTACTTC.

The V and J genes are TRBV27 and TRBJ2-7; maybe TRBD2 (6 bases). The CDR3 length is 11 residues. CDR1 and CDR2 from the germline V gene are MNHEY and SMNVEV (reference sequence). Deletions cut 8 bases from V and 4 bases from J, with 9 bases between. In nucleotides, the CDR3 is TGTGCCAGCGTCGGGGGTTACGAGCAGTACTTC. This encodes CASVGGYEQYF.

This clone was detected only a few times. The chain has TRBV6-1 and TRBJ2-7; TRBD1 might be the D (5 bases). Trimming shortened V by 3 bases and J by 4 bases, and 19 bases separated the two germline ends. The CDR3 contains 16 residues. CDR1 is MNHNS, CDR2 SASEGT, per germline. In nucleotides, the CDR3 is TGTGCCAGCAGTGACCAGGGATCCCCGGGCGCATACGAGCAGTACTTC. It codes for CASSDQGSPGAYEQYF.

This clone was detected only a few times. CDR3 nucleotides: TGCGCCAGCAGCCCTGAGGGGACAGGCGAAGCTTTCTTT. Encoded protein: CASSPEGTGEAFF. The chain combines TRBV4-1 with TRBJ1-1; 8 bases agree with TRBD1. Trimming at V came to 4 bases and at J to 8 bases, leaving 6 bases not matched to a gene. This CDR3 has 13 amino acids. Germline CDR1 reads MGHRA; CDR2 reads YSYEKL.

This clone has more than one count but fewer than ten. The gene calls are TRBV18 and TRBJ1-1, with D tentatively TRBD1 (5 bases). This CDR3 is 13 amino acids long. Germline-derived CDR1 and CDR2 are KGHSH and LQKENI. Trimming stripped 6 bases from V and 6 bases from J, with 14 bases between. This chain's CDR3 is CASSLTGVPEAFF. In nucleotides, the CDR3 is TGTGCCAGCTCCCTGACGGGGGTACCTGAAGCTTTCTTT.

In its sample, this clone was seen a few times. The V call is TRBV5-4, the J call TRBJ2-3, with D possibly matching TRBD2 (6 bases). Germline assignment: CDR1 SGHNT and CDR2 YYREEE (reference sequence). CDR3 size: 15 residues. V shed 0 bases and J shed 3 bases, with 11 bases lying between them. CDR3 in DNA: TGTGCCAGCAGCTTGGCGGGGGAGCCTACAGATACGCAGTATTTT. Translation: CASSLAGEPTDTQYF.

This sequence joins TRBV7-3 and TRBJ1-6; D perhaps matches TRBD1 (5 bases). CDR3 size: 15 residues. CDR1 is SGHTA and CDR2 is FQGTGA in the germline V gene. Trimming stripped 2 bases from V and 7 bases from J, with 12 bases between. Here the CDR3 DNA reads TGTGCCAGCAGCTTACAGGGAGGAGTCAATTCACCCCTCCACTTT. This sequence encodes CASSLQGGVNSPLHF.

This chain links TRBV7-9 with TRBJ1-6, with TRBD1 matching over 7 bases. The J segment lost 9 bases and the V segment lost 4 bases, leaving 6 bases of the junction unmatched. The CDR3 sequence is 14 residues long. The germline gives CDR1 SEHNR, CDR2 FQNEAQ (reference sequence). The CDR3 loop reads CASSSPTGSSPLHF. CDR3 DNA sequence: TGTGCCAGCAGCTCCCCGACAGGGTCTTCACCCCTCCACTTT.

This clone was seen a few times. A junction boundary mismatches the germline segment, possibly from a read error. CDR3: CASTLGLGGRTDTQYF. The CDR3 region has the DNA TGTGCCAGCACCTTAGGTTTAGGGGGACGGACAGATACGCAGTATTTT. V gene TRBV7-3 combines with J gene TRBJ2-3; maybe TRBD1 (6 bases). The length of the CDR3 is 16 residues. CDR1 and CDR2 (germline): SGHTA, FQGTGA.

The rearrangement links TRBV6-5 to TRBJ1-3, with unresolved D. Trimming left V 6 bases short and J 1 base short, with 10 bases between. The germline V gene has CDR1 MNHEY and CDR2 SVGAGI. This CDR3 comprises 14 residues. CDR3 in DNA: TGTGCCAGCAGCCGCGCCTCATCTGGAAACACCATATATTTT. It translates to CASSRASSGNTIYF.

The CDR3 DNA reads TGTGCCAGCAGTGAAAACCTGGGACAGGGGTCCGTCGAGCAGTACTTC. It translates to CASSENLGQGSVEQYF. V is TRBV2 and J is TRBJ2-7, with 10 bases fitting TRBD1. This CDR3 has 16 amino acids. Germline V gene data show CDR1 as SNHLY and CDR2 as FYNNEI. With 2 bases clipped from V and 6 bases from J, the junction kept 10 bases outside the gene matches.

The table lists this clone with a few counts. This chain uses TRBV27 with TRBJ1-6, with TRBD1 matching 7 bases. CDR1 and CDR2 from the germline V gene are MNHEY and SMNVEV (reference sequence). Losses at the gene ends were 8 bases for V and 8 bases for J; bases not matched to a gene: 6. The CDR3 runs 13 residues. The CDR3 protein is CASANRGYSPLHF. In DNA, the CDR3 is TGTGCCAGCGCAAACAGGGGTTATTCACCCCTCCACTTT.

This sequence joins TRBV21-1 and TRBJ2-4; TRBD2, as called in the table, went unchecked against the DNA. TRBV21-1 counts as a pseudogene. The CDR3 sequence is 16 residues long. The CDR3 region has the DNA TGTGCCAGCAGCATTGGTTTAAAACTAGCCAAAAACATTCAGTACTTC. It translates to CASSIGLKLAKNIQYF.

The genes are TRBV10-1 and TRBJ2-7, with 7 positions matching TRBD2. Germline V CDR1 and CDR2: WNHNN, SYGVQD (reference sequence). Losses at the gene ends were 3 bases for V and 6 bases for J; bases not matched to a gene: 8. This CDR3 region has 14 residues. In nucleotides, the CDR3 is TGCGCCAGCAGTGACTCGGGAGGCTGGGGCGAGCAGTACTTC. It yields the protein CASSDSGGWGEQYF.

The chain joins TRBV6-6 to TRBJ2-7; 8 nucleotides align to TRBD1. In germline, CDR1 is MNHNY, CDR2 SVGAGI (reference sequence). The CDR3 is 15 residues long. V lost 6 bases and J lost 2; bases outside the gene matches: 9. The CDR3 protein is CASSLDRVGTYEQYF. The CDR3 coding sequence is TGTGCCAGCAGCCTGGACAGGGTTGGAACCTACGAGCAGTACTTC.

The gene calls are TRBV4-1 and TRBJ2-7, with 12 positions matching TRBD2. The germline V gene has CDR1 MGHRA and CDR2 YSYEKL. There are 17 residues in the CDR3. Trimming removed 3 bases from V and 2 bases from J; junction bases left unmatched: 8. CDR3 region: CASSQYPTSGSPYEQYF. As DNA, the CDR3 is TGCGCCAGCAGCCAGTACCCGACTAGCGGGAGCCCCTACGAGCAGTACTTC.

This clone was detected only a few times. This sequence joins TRBV7-3 and TRBJ2-3; TRBD2 matches at 8 bases. The V gene end was trimmed by 5 bases and the J gene end by 7 bases; junction bases not matched to a gene: 5. Per the germline V gene, CDR1 is SGHTA and CDR2 is FQGTGA. The CDR3 has 13 amino acids. As DNA, the CDR3 is TGTGCCAGCAGCCCCGGGGGGGAGTATACGCAGTATTTT. Its translation is CASSPGGEYTQYF.